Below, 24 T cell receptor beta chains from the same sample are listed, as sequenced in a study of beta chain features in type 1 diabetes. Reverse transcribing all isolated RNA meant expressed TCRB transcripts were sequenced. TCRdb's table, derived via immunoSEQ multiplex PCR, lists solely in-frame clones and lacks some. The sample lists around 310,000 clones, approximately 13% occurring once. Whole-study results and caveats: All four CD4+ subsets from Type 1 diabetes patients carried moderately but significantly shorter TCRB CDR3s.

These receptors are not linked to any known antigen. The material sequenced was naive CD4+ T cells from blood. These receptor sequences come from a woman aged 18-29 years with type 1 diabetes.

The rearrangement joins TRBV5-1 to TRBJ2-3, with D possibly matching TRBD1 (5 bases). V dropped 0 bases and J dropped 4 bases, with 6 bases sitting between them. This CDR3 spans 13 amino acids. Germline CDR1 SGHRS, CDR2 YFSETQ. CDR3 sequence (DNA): TGCGCCAGCAGCTTGGGGGGCGCAGATACGCAGTATTTT. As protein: CASSLGGADTQYF.

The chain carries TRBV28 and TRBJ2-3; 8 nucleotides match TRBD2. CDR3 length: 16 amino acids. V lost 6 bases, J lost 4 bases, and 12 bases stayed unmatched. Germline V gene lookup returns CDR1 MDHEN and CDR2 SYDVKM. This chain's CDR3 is CASSPPRGRLPDTQYF. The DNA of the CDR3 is TGTGCCAGCAGCCCCCCTCGCGGGAGGCTGCCAGATACGCAGTATTTT. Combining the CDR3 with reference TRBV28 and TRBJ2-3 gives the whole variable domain DVKVTQSSRYLVKRTGEKVFLECVQDMDHENMFWYRQDPGLGLRLIYFSYDVKMKEKGDIPEGYSVSREKKERFSLILESASTNQTSMYLCASSPPRGRLPDTQYFGPGTRLTVL.

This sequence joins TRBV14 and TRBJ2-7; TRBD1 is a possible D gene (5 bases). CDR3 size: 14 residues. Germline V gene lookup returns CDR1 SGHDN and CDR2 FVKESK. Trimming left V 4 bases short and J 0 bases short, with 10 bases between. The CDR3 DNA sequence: TGTGCCAGCAGCCCAGGGCCATACTCCTACGAGCAGTACGTC. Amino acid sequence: CASSPGPYSYEQYV.

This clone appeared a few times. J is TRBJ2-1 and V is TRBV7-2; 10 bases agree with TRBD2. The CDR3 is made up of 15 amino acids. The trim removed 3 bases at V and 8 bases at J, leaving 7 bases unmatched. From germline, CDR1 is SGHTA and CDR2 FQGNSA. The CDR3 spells CASSFPSGSFDEQFF. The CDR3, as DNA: TGTGCCAGCAGCTTCCCTAGCGGGAGTTTCGATGAGCAGTTCTTC.

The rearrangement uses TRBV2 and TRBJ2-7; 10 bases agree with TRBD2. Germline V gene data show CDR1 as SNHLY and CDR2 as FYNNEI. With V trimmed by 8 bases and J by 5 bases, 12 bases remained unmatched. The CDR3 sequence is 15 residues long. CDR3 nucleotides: TGTGCCAGCCTCAAGGGAAGCGGGAGGGCGAACGAGCAGTACGTC. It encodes CASLKGSGRANEQYV.

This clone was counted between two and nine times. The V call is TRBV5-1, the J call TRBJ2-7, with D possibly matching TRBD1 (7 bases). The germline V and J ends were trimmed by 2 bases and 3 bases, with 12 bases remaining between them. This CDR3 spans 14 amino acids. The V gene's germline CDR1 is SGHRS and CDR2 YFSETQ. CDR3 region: CASSFSQGGYEQYF. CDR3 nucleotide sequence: TGCGCCAGCAGCTTTTCTCAGGGGGGCTACGAGCAGTACTTC.

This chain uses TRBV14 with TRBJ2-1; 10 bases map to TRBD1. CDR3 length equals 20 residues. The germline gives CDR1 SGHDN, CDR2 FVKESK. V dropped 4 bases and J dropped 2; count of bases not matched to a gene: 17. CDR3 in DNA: TGTGCCAGCAGCCGTAACCCGGGACAGGGGAGGGTGGCCACCTACAATGAGCAGTTCTTC. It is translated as CASSRNPGQGRVATYNEQFF.

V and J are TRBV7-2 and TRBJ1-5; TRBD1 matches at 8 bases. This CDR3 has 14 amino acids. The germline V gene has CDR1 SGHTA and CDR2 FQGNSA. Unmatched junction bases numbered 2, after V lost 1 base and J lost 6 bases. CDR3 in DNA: TGTGCCAGCAGCTTAGGGACAGGGTCTCAGCCCCAGCATTTT. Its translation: CASSLGTGSQPQHF.

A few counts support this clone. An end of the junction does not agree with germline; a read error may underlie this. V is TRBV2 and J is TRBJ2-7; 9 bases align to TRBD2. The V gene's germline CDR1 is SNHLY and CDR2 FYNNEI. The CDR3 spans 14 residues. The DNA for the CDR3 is TGTGCCAGCAGCCACGGCGGGGGTCTAGCGGGACGGAACTTC. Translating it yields CASSHGGGLAGRNF.

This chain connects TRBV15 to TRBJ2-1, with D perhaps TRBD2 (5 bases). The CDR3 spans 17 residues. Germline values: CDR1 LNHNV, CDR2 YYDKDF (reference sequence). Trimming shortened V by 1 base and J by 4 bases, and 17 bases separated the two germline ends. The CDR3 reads CATSRGRRGSGYNEQFF. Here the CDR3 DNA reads TGTGCCACCAGCAGAGGGAGGAGAGGGTCTGGGTACAATGAGCAGTTCTTC.

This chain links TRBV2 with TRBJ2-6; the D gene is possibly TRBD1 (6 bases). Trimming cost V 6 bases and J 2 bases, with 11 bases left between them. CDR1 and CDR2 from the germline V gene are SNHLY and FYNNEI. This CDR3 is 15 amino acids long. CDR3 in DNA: TGTGCCAGCAGGCTAGACAGGACTGGGGCCAACGTCCTGACTTTC. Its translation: CASRLDRTGANVLTF.

CDR3 coding DNA: TGTGCCAGCAGCCCACCCCCGGGACTAATCACCGGGGAGCTGTTTTTT. Its translation: CASSPPPGLITGELFF. The gene calls are TRBV21-1 and TRBJ2-2; the table gives TRBD2 as D, unverified against the DNA. TRBV21-1 is flagged as a pseudogene. There are 16 residues in the CDR3.

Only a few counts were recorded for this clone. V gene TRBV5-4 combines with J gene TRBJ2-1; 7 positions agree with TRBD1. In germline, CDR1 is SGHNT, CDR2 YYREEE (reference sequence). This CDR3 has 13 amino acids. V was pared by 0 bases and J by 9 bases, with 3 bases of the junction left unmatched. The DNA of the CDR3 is TGTGCCAGCAGCTTGGTGACAGGGCTTGAGCAGTTCTTC. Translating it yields CASSLVTGLEQFF. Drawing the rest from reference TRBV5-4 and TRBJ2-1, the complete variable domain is ETGVTQSPTHLIKTRGQQVTLRCSSQSGHNTVSWYQQALGQGPQFIFQYYREEENGRGNFPPRFSGLQFPNYSSELNVNALELDDSALYLCASSLVTGLEQFFGPGTRLTVL.

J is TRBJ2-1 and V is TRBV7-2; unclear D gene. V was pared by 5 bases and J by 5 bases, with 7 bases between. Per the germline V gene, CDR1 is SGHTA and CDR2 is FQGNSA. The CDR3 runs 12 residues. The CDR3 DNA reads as TGTGCCAGCAGCCTACTTAACAATGAGCAGTTCTTC. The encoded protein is CASSLLNNEQFF.

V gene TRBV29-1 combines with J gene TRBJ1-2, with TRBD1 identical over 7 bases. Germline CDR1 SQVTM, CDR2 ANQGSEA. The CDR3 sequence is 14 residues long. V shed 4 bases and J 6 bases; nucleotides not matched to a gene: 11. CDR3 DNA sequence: TGCAGCGTTGGGGGACCGGACAGGTCGGATGGCTACACCTTC. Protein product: CSVGGPDRSDGYTF.

The CDR3 nucleotides are TGTGCCAGCACGGGCCAGGGGGCAGGGGAGCAGTTCTTC. It yields the protein CASTGQGAGEQFF. This chain joins TRBV2 and TRBJ2-1; the match to TRBD1 covers 8 bases. The CDR3 covers 13 residues. Germline V gene lookup returns CDR1 SNHLY and CDR2 FYNNEI. J gave up 10 bases and V 7 bases, and 9 bases lay outside the gene matches.

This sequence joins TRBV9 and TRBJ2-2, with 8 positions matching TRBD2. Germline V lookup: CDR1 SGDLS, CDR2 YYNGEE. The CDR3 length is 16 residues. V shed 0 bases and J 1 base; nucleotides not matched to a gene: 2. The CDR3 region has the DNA TGTGCCAGCAGCGTAGAACGGGAGGGGAACACCGGGGAGCTGTTTTTT. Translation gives CASSVEREGNTGELFF.

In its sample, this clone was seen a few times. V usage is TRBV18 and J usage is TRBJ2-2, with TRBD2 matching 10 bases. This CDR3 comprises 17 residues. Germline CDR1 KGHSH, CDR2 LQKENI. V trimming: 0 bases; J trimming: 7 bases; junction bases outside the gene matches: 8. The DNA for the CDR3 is TGTGCCAGCTCACCACCGAATCTAGCGGGAGCGGACGGGGAGCTGTTTTTT. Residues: CASSPPNLAGADGELFF.

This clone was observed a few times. The CDR3 sequence is CATRRSGVETQYF. CDR3 nucleotide sequence: TGTGCCACCAGGCGTTCGGGAGTAGAGACCCAGTACTTC. V gene TRBV15 combines with J gene TRBJ2-5; the D gene is possibly TRBD2 (6 bases). This CDR3 has 13 amino acids. V gave up 6 bases and J gave up 4 bases, with 12 bases separating them. The germline gives CDR1 LNHNV, CDR2 YYDKDF (reference sequence).

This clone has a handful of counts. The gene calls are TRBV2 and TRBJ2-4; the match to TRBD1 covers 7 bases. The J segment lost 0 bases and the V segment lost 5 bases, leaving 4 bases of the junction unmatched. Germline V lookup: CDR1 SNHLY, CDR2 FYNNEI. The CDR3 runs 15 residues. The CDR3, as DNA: TGTGCCAGCAGTTCAGGGGGTAAAGCCAAAAACATTCAGTACTTC. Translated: CASSSGGKAKNIQYF.

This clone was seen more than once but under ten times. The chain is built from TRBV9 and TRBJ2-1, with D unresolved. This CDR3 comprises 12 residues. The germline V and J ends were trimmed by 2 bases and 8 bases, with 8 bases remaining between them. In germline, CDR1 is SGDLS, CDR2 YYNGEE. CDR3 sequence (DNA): TGTGCCAGCAGCGTCCCGGGTGATGAGCAGTTCTTC. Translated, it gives CASSVPGDEQFF. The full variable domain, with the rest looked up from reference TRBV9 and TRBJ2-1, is DSGVTQTPKHLITATGQRVTLRCSPRSGDLSVYWYQQSLDQGLQFLIQYYNGEERAKGNILERFSAQQFPDLHSELNLSSLELGDSALYFCASSVPGDEQFFGPGTRLTVL.

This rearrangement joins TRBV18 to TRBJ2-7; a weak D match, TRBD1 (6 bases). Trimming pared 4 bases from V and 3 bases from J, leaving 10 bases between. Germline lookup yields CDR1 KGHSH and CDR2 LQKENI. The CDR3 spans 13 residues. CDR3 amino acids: CASSRTASYEQYV. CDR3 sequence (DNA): TGTGCCAGCTCACGGACAGCAAGCTACGAGCAGTACGTC.

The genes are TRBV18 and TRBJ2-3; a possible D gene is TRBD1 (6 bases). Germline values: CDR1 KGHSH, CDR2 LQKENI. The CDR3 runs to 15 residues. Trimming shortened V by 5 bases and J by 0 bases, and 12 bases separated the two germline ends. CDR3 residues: CASSGNRDSTDTQYF. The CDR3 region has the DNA TGTGCCAGCTCAGGAAACAGGGACAGCACAGATACGCAGTATTTT.

The CDR3 coding sequence is TGTGCCAGCAGCTTTTCGACTAGCATGAAGTATTTT. Translated, it gives CASSFSTSMKYF. This chain joins TRBV5-6 and TRBJ2-3; 7 bases are shared with TRBD2. Unmatched junction bases numbered 7, after V lost 2 bases and J lost 13 bases. The CDR3 covers 12 residues. Germline loops: CDR1 SGHDT, CDR2 YYEEEE.